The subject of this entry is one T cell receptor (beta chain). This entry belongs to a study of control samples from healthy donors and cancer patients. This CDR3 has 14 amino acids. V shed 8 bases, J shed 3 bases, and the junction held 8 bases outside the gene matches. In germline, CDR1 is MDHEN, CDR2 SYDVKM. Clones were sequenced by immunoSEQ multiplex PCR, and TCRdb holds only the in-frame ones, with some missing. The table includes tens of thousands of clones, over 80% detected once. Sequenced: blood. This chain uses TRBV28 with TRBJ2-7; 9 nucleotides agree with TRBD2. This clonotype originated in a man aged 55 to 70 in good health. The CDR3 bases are TGTGCCAGCCGTAGCGGGAGCCTAAACTACGAGCAGTACTTC. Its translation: CASRSGSLNYEQYF.